This is a list of T cell receptor beta chains from one sample in a study of siplizumab effects on memory and regulatory T cells. Here immunoSEQ multiplex PCR was the method, and the copy in TCRdb shows in-frame clones only, minus some. The sample has around 100,000 clones; about 90% are singletons. The source material was CD4+ T cells sorted from blood. The receptors come from a human donor in good health. Some clones in this sample may be carry-over from other donors' samples. CDR3s include the opening cysteine and the closing phenylalanine or tryptophan. A D gene is named only where the DNA matches it firmly. Clone size, where shown, is once, few, many, or a class for clones that have expanded.

CDR3: CASSIGYAGGAETQYF; DNA: TGTGCCAGTAGTATAGGTTATGCGGGAGGGGCAGAGACCCAGTACTTC; V: TRBV19; D: TRBD2; J: TRBJ2-5; size: .
CDR3: CASIPRGLAGVQETQYF; DNA: TGTGCCAGCATCCCAAGAGGGCTAGCGGGCGTCCAAGAGACCCAGTACTTC; V: TRBV5-4; D: TRBD2; J: TRBJ2-5; size: .
CDR3: CASSLNGETEAFF; DNA: TGCGCCAGCAGCTTGAACGGGGAAACTGAAGCTTTCTTT; V: TRBV5-1; D: .; J: TRBJ1-1; size: .
CDR3: CASSLEAGSILEQYF; DNA: TGCGCCAGCAGCTTGGAAGCAGGTTCCATTTTGGAGCAGTACTTC; V: TRBV5-1; D: .; J: TRBJ2-7; size: .
CDR3: CASSPAPRGSVVNEQFF; DNA: TGTGCCAGCTCACCAGCGCCCCGGGGCTCCGTTGTCAATGAGCAGTTCTTC; V: TRBV18; D: .; J: TRBJ2-1; size: few
CDR3: CASSLGGQGLVSGYTF; DNA: TGCGCCAGCAGCTTGGGCGGACAGGGTCTCGTCTCTGGCTACACCTTC; V: TRBV5-1; D: TRBD1; J: TRBJ1-2; size: .
CDR3: CAWSGGVGQPQHF; DNA: TGTGCCTGGAGTGGAGGGGTTGGTCAGCCCCAGCATTTT; V: TRBV30; D: .; J: TRBJ1-5; size: .
CDR3: CASSVGTGSRANQETQYF; DNA: TGTGCCAGTAGTGTCGGGACAGGGAGCAGAGCCAACCAAGAGACCCAGTACTTC; V: TRBV19; D: TRBD1; J: TRBJ2-5; size: once
CDR3: CASTGQRNTEAFF; DNA: TGTGCCAGCACGGGACAACGGAACACTGAAGCTTTCTTT; V: TRBV19; D: .; J: TRBJ1-1; size: .
CDR3: CASSQDQGTGGDYGYTF; DNA: TGTGCCAGCAGCCAAGATCAGGGGACAGGGGGAGACTATGGCTACACCTTC; V: TRBV4-2; D: TRBD1; J: TRBJ1-2; size: .
CDR3: CATQETYEQYF; DNA: TGTGCCACCCAGGAGACCTACGAGCAGTACTTC; V: TRBV6-6; D: .; J: TRBJ2-7; size: once
CDR3: CASSLGDTPLGNTQYF; DNA: TGTGCCAGCAGCTTAGGGGACACCCCTTTGGGAAATACGCAGTATTTT; V: TRBV7-8; D: .; J: TRBJ2-3; size: .
CDR3: CATGGGIATDTQYF; DNA: TGTGCCACCGGCGGAGGGATAGCGACGGATACGCAGTATTTT; V: TRBV19; D: .; J: TRBJ2-3; size: .
CDR3: CASSLSSTGELFF; DNA: TGTGCCAGCAGTTTATCCAGCACCGGGGAGCTGTTTTTT; V: TRBV28; D: .; J: TRBJ2-2; size: .
CDR3: CASSQVGSGGTYEQYF; DNA: TGTGCCAGCAGCCAAGTCGGGTCCGGAGGGACCTACGAGCAGTACTTC; V: TRBV14; D: .; J: TRBJ2-7; size: .
CDR3: CASSLMQGIYEQYF; DNA: TGCGCCAGCAGCCTGATGCAGGGGATCTACGAGCAGTACTTC; V: TRBV4-1; D: .; J: TRBJ2-7; size: .
CDR3: CASSVRDRADNEQFF; DNA: TGTGCCAGCAGCGTCCGGGACAGGGCAGACAATGAGCAGTTCTTC; V: TRBV11-2; D: TRBD1; J: TRBJ2-1; size: .
CDR3: CASERGLSEQFF; DNA: TGTGCCAGCGAGCGAGGGCTTAGTGAGCAGTTCTTC; V: TRBV6-1; D: .; J: TRBJ2-1; size: .
CDR3: CASSFTGLPDYGYTF; DNA: TGTGCCAGCAGCTTTACAGGTCTCCCCGACTATGGCTACACCTTC; V: TRBV7-2; D: .; J: TRBJ1-2; size: .
CDR3: CASSPRGLGDTEAFF; DNA: TGTGCCAGCAGTCCCAGGGGGTTGGGGGACACTGAAGCTTTCTTT; V: TRBV28; D: TRBD1; J: TRBJ1-1; size: .
CDR3: CASSRDSRYEKLFF; DNA: TGTGCCAGCAGTCGGGACAGTAGATATGAAAAACTGTTTTTT; V: TRBV2; D: TRBD1; J: TRBJ1-4; size: .
CDR3: CASTLPRSNQPQHF; DNA: TGTGCCAGTACCCTACCCCGTAGCAATCAGCCCCAGCATTTT; V: TRBV19; D: .; J: TRBJ1-5; size: .
CDR3: CASSFRRLPEDYEQYF; DNA: TGTGCCAGCAGTTTCCGGCGTCTACCGGAGGACTACGAGCAGTACTTC; V: TRBV6-5; D: .; J: TRBJ2-7; size: .
CDR3: CASSLVGGKLGNEQFF; DNA: TGCGCCAGCAGCTTGGTTGGCGGGAAATTGGGGAATGAGCAGTTCTTC; V: TRBV5-1; D: .; J: TRBJ2-1; size: .
CDR3: CASGTGPSGDTQYF; DNA: TGTGCCAGCGGAACCGGGCCCAGCGGAGATACGCAGTATTTT; V: TRBV28; D: .; J: TRBJ2-3; size: once
CDR3: CASSLASVTYEQYF; DNA: TGTGCCAGCAGCTTAGCTTCCGTAACCTACGAGCAGTACTTC; V: TRBV11-2; D: .; J: TRBJ2-7; size: .
CDR3: CASSQGPVSSYNEQFF; DNA: TGTGCCAGCAGCCAAGGTCCAGTCAGCTCCTACAATGAGCAGTTCTTC; V: TRBV4-2; D: .; J: TRBJ2-1; size: few
CDR3: CASKRGPYEQYF; DNA: TGTGCCAGTAAACGGGGGCCCTACGAGCAGTACTTC; V: TRBV6-5; D: .; J: TRBJ2-7; size: .
CDR3: CASTDTETQYF; DNA: TGTGCCAGCACCGATACAGAGACCCAGTACTTC; V: TRBV7-2; D: .; J: TRBJ2-5; size: .
CDR3: CASSLGTAQFGTGELFF; DNA: TGCGCCAGCAGCCTTGGGACTGCCCAGTTCGGCACCGGGGAGCTGTTTTTT; V: TRBV5-1; D: .; J: TRBJ2-2; size: once
CDR3: CASSSDPDGEPLHF; DNA: TGTGCCAGCAGTTCGGACCCCGATGGGGAGCCCCTCCACTTT; V: TRBV28; D: .; J: TRBJ1-6; size: .
CDR3: CASSGLGNTEAFF; DNA: TGCGCCAGCAGCGGCCTGGGGAACACTGAAGCTTTCTTT; V: TRBV5-1; D: .; J: TRBJ1-1; size: few
CDR3: CASSADRLSAEAFF; DNA: TGTGCCAGCTCTGCAGACAGGCTGTCAGCTGAAGCTTTCTTT; V: TRBV6-1; D: .; J: TRBJ1-1; size: .
CDR3: CASSERSGYDGYTF; DNA: TGTGCCAGCAGTGAAAGGTCAGGGTACGATGGCTACACCTTC; V: TRBV6-1; D: .; J: TRBJ1-2; size: .
CDR3: CASSPGGRGRRNTEAFF; DNA: TGTGCCAGCAGCCCGGGGGGCAGGGGGCGCCGGAACACTGAAGCTTTCTTT; V: TRBV11-2; D: TRBD1; J: TRBJ1-1; size: .
CDR3: CASSLVRGPLRYGYTF; DNA: TGTGCCAGCAGCTTAGTTAGGGGGCCCCTACGCTATGGCTACACCTTC; V: TRBV11-2; D: TRBD1; J: TRBJ1-2; size: .